The 29 T cell receptor beta chains in this list originate from one sample, sequenced in a study of blood T cell repertoires in COVID-19. Some clones are missing from TCRdb's copy, which holds only in-frame ones; the method was immunoSEQ multiplex PCR. The data hold about 130,000 clones, with over 60% observed a single time. The material sequenced was peripheral blood. Every receptor here comes from a woman in her 70s with acute or convalescent COVID-19.

This clone was seen a handful of times. This chain connects TRBV6-1 to TRBJ1-5; D is unresolved. V dropped 2 bases and J dropped 6 bases, with 11 bases sitting between them. Germline CDR1 reads MNHNS; CDR2 reads SASEGT. The CDR3 loop spans 14 amino acids. The CDR3 region is CASSELGRGQPQHF. The CDR3 DNA follows: TGTGCCAGCAGTGAATTGGGGAGAGGTCAGCCCCAGCATTTT.

This clone showed up just once. V is TRBV18 and J is TRBJ2-7, with 8 bases that match TRBD1. The CDR3 totals 14 residues. Germline V gene data show CDR1 as KGHSH and CDR2 as LQKENI. The V segment lost 1 base and the J segment 5 bases; nucleotides outside the gene matches: 4. CDR3 nucleotide sequence: TGTGCCAGCTCACCACGCCAGGGGGCAAACGAGCAGTACTTC. This sequence encodes CASSPRQGANEQYF.

The chain employs TRBV14 and TRBJ1-3; the D gene is possibly TRBD1 (5 bases). This CDR3 has 17 amino acids. Deletions cut 2 bases from V and 0 bases from J, with 14 bases between. Per the germline V gene, CDR1 is SGHDN and CDR2 is FVKESK. The CDR3 loop is CASSQTKTVLSGNTIYF. As DNA, the CDR3 is TGTGCCAGCAGCCAAACAAAGACAGTCCTCTCTGGAAACACCATATATTTT. Looking up the rest from reference TRBV14 and TRBJ1-3 gives the full variable domain: EAGVTQFPSHSVIEKGQTVTLRCDPISGHDNLYWYRRVMGKEIKFLLHFVKESKQDESGMPNNRFLAERTGGTYSTLKVQPAELEDSGVYFCASSQTKTVLSGNTIYFGEGSWLTVV.

The chain combines TRBV7-2 with TRBJ1-2, with 10 bases matching TRBD1. V lost 6 bases to trimming and J lost 7 bases; unmatched junction nucleotides: 11. The CDR3 sequence is 15 residues long. CDR1 is SGHTA, CDR2 FQGNSA, per germline. CDR3 sequence reads: CASSSQPGQGFGYTF. CDR3 coding DNA: TGTGCCAGCAGTTCTCAGCCGGGACAGGGGTTTGGCTACACCTTC. Together with reference TRBV7-2 and TRBJ1-2, the CDR3 gives the full variable domain: GAGVSQSPSNKVTEKGKDVELRCDPISGHTALYWYRQSLGQGLEFLIYFQGNSAPDKSGLPSDRFSAERTGGSVSTLTIQRTQQEDSAVYLCASSSQPGQGFGYTFGSGTRLTVV.

The V call is TRBV28, the J call TRBJ2-7; 8 positions match TRBD2. Trimming removed 1 base from V and 3 bases from J; junction bases left unmatched: 5. CDR1 is MDHEN and CDR2 is SYDVKM in the germline V gene. The CDR3 consists of 15 residues. CDR3 nucleotide sequence: TGTGCCAGCAGTTTATTGGGACTAGGAAGCTACGAGCAGTACTTC. As protein: CASSLLGLGSYEQYF.

The chain combines TRBV6-5 with TRBJ1-2, with 9 bases fitting TRBD1. CDR1 MNHEY and CDR2 SVGAGI come from the germline V gene. V lost 0 bases, J lost 4 bases, and 3 bases stayed unmatched. The CDR3 runs to 15 residues. The CDR3 region has the DNA TGTGCCAGCAGTTACTCGGGACAGGGAGGCTATGGCTACACCTTC. Protein sequence: CASSYSGQGGYGYTF.

In its sample, this clone was seen a few times. The chain recombines TRBV11-1 with TRBJ2-3, with 10 positions matching TRBD1. The trim removed 2 bases at V and 5 bases at J, leaving 7 bases unmatched. The CDR3 is 16 residues long. The V gene's germline CDR1 is SGHAT and CDR2 FQDESV (reference sequence). The CDR3 protein is CASSLTTGTGVDTQYF. The CDR3 DNA follows: TGTGCCAGCAGCTTAACTACCGGGACAGGGGTAGATACGCAGTATTTT.

Note on this clone: The sample holds other DNA sequences that translate to the same CDR3. The chain is built from TRBV19 and TRBJ2-3; D might be TRBD2 (5 bases). CDR1 and CDR2 (germline): LNHDA, SQIVND (reference sequence). With 5 bases removed from V and 0 bases from J, the gap between germline ends came to 9 bases. The CDR3 is made up of 14 amino acids. The CDR3 coding sequence is TGTGCCAGTAGTCCAACGGGGAGCACAGATACGCAGTATTTT. Its protein is CASSPTGSTDTQYF.

This clone was counted only a few times. The V gene is TRBV2, the J gene TRBJ1-5; D uncertain. V lost 5 bases to trimming and J lost 7 bases, with 6 bases between them. The CDR3 loop spans 11 amino acids. Germline V gene data show CDR1 as SNHLY and CDR2 as FYNNEI. CDR3 loop: CASSIRQPQHF. The CDR3 coding sequence is TGTGCCAGCAGTATACGGCAGCCCCAGCATTTT.

V gene TRBV6-1 combines with J gene TRBJ2-1; 12 nucleotides align to TRBD2. CDR1 is MNHNS and CDR2 is SASEGT in the germline V gene. The CDR3 runs 16 residues. The J segment lost 5 bases and the V segment lost 2 bases, leaving 4 bases of the junction unmatched. The DNA for the CDR3 is TGTGCCAGCAGTGAATGGACTAGCGGGGTCAACAATGAGCAGTTCTTC. Protein product: CASSEWTSGVNNEQFF.

This clone came up a few times. V and J are TRBV6-4 and TRBJ2-3; TRBD2 matches at 8 bases. CDR3 size: 14 residues. The J segment lost 4 bases and the V segment lost 6 bases, leaving 6 bases of the junction unmatched. The germline V gene has CDR1 MRHNA and CDR2 SNTAGT. CDR3 DNA sequence: TGTGCCAGCAGGGGGGAGCGGGAGTCAGATACGCAGTATTTT. Amino acids: CASRGERESDTQYF.

This clone was seen ten or more times. The chain carries TRBV30 and TRBJ2-5; D is possibly TRBD1 (5 bases). V was trimmed by 4 bases and J by 3 bases, leaving 12 bases between them. The CDR3 contains 13 residues. Germline V gene sequence: CDR1 GTSNPN, CDR2 SVGIG (reference sequence). CDR3 in amino acids: CAWTNQGEETQYF. CDR3 sequence (DNA): TGTGCCTGGACTAACCAGGGCGAAGAGACCCAGTACTTC.

There are many counts of this clone. The gene calls are TRBV4-2 and TRBJ1-2; no definite D call. The germline gives CDR1 LGHNA, CDR2 YNFKEQ. This CDR3 is built from 12 residues. V was cut by 1 base and J by 6 bases, with 6 bases left in between. The CDR3 DNA follows: TGTGCCAGCAGCCAAGGACTGAATGGCTACACCTTC. It specifies CASSQGLNGYTF.

The rearrangement uses TRBV18 and TRBJ1-5, with D tentatively TRBD1 (6 bases). Trimming cost V 5 bases and J 6 bases, with 17 bases left between them. The CDR3 runs 15 residues. Germline values: CDR1 KGHSH, CDR2 LQKENI. CDR3 residues: CASSTSGAGGQPQHF. CDR3 DNA sequence: TGTGCCAGCTCAACCTCAGGGGCGGGGGGTCAGCCCCAGCATTTT.

The count of this clone is one. V usage is TRBV11-2 and J usage is TRBJ2-1, with D maybe TRBD2 (5 bases). V lost 1 base to trimming and J lost 2 bases, with 9 bases between them. There are 15 residues in the CDR3. CDR1 and CDR2 (germline): SGHAT, FQNNGV. CDR3 region: CASSLGSGAYNEQFF. In nucleotides, the CDR3 is TGTGCCAGCAGCTTAGGAAGCGGTGCCTACAATGAGCAGTTCTTC.

The chain uses TRBV6-2 or TRBV6-3 and TRBJ2-2, with D perhaps TRBD2 (5 bases). The germline V gene encodes CDR1 MNHEY and CDR2 SVGEGT. V shed 4 bases and J shed 9 bases, with 12 bases lying between them. The length of the CDR3 is 13 residues. CDR3 nucleotides: TGTGCCAGCAGTTCCTCCGGGGTCCGGGAGCTGTTTTTT. It encodes CASSSSGVRELFF.

This chain connects TRBV9 to TRBJ2-3; D is ambiguous. The CDR3 is made up of 14 amino acids. The germline gives CDR1 SGDLS, CDR2 YYNGEE. V was shortened by 4 bases and J by 0 bases, with 9 bases between the two germline ends. CDR3 sequence (DNA): TGTGCCAGCAGCCCTTACTTTAGCACAGATACGCAGTATTTT. This sequence encodes CASSPYFSTDTQYF.

CDR3 in amino acids: CSVMGGLAGGLGQETQYF. The CDR3 DNA is TGCAGCGTTATGGGTGGACTAGCGGGAGGATTAGGTCAAGAGACCCAGTACTTC. The chain couples TRBV29-1 to TRBJ2-5; TRBD2 matches 14 bases. The CDR3 extends over 18 amino acids. The germline V gene encodes CDR1 SQVTM and CDR2 ANQGSEA. The V gene end was trimmed by 5 bases and the J gene end by 2 bases; junction bases not matched to a gene: 13.

The rearrangement joins TRBV19 to TRBJ1-2; 7 nucleotides align to TRBD1. Trimming cost V 5 bases and J 6 bases; bases outside gene matches: 3. The CDR3 spans 12 residues. Germline CDR1 is LNHDA and CDR2 is SQIVND (reference sequence). Here the CDR3 DNA reads TGTGCCAGTAGTGGGACAGTGGATGGCTACACCTTC. It codes for CASSGTVDGYTF.

The rearrangement joins TRBV7-2 to TRBJ2-7, with TRBD2 matching over 10 bases. V trimming: 5 bases; J trimming: 2 bases; junction bases outside the gene matches: 9. Germline V gene data show CDR1 as SGHTA and CDR2 as FQGNSA. The CDR3 is 16 residues long. The CDR3 coding sequence is TGTGCCAGCAGCCCTAGCGGGGGTATCATAACCTACGAGCAGTACTTC. Translated, it gives CASSPSGGIITYEQYF.

This clone was seen only once. The chain couples TRBV14 to TRBJ2-1, with D possibly matching TRBD1 (6 bases). This CDR3 has 13 residues. Trimming removed 2 bases at V and 9 bases at J, with 11 bases between. Germline CDR1 SGHDN, CDR2 FVKESK. The DNA for the CDR3 is TGTGCCAGCAGCCAATCAGGGGCAGTTGAGCAGTTCTTC. It yields the protein CASSQSGAVEQFF. The complete variable domain, with remaining parts taken from reference TRBV14 and TRBJ2-1, reads EAGVTQFPSHSVIEKGQTVTLRCDPISGHDNLYWYRRVMGKEIKFLLHFVKESKQDESGMPNNRFLAERTGGTYSTLKVQPAELEDSGVYFCASSQSGAVEQFFGPGTRLTVL.

The gene calls are TRBV10-3 and TRBJ2-7; 8 bases are shared with TRBD1. Germline assignment: CDR1 ENHRY and CDR2 SYGVKD. This CDR3 contains 15 residues. The V gene end was trimmed by 0 bases and the J gene end by 1 base; junction bases not matched to a gene: 2. CDR3 bases: TGTGCCATCAGTGAGTCAGGACAGGGTTCCTACGAGCAGTACTTC. It translates to CAISESGQGSYEQYF.

This clone came up a few times. The chain joins TRBV11-3 to TRBJ2-1; D is unclear. This CDR3 has 15 residues. Looked up from germline, CDR1 is SGHNT and CDR2 is YENEEA. V was cut by 2 bases and J by 5 bases, with 13 bases left in between. This CDR3 reads CASSLSYNPDNEQFF. DNA of the CDR3: TGTGCCAGCAGCTTATCGTACAATCCAGACAATGAGCAGTTCTTC.

In its sample, this clone was seen a few times. V is TRBV3-1 (or the pseudogene TRBV3-2) and J is TRBJ1-2; D remains ambiguous. The CDR3 contains 13 residues. Trimming stripped 3 bases from V and 3 bases from J, with 8 bases between. Germline assignment: CDR1 LGHDT and CDR2 YNNKEL (reference sequence). The CDR3 spells CASSQRSDYGYTF. The CDR3 region has the DNA TGTGCCAGCAGCCAGAGATCCGACTATGGCTACACCTTC.

The chain employs TRBV28 and TRBJ2-3; 10 bases align to TRBD2. The CDR3 runs to 15 residues. In germline, CDR1 is MDHEN, CDR2 SYDVKM. With V trimmed by 2 bases and J by 3 bases, 2 bases remained unmatched. This chain's CDR3 is CASSLVSGRTDTQYF. CDR3 DNA: TGTGCCAGCAGTTTAGTTAGCGGGAGGACAGATACGCAGTATTTT.

In regard to this clone: At one end, the junction sequence differs from germline, possibly due to a read error. CDR3 in DNA: TGCAGTGCTAGAAGGGACAGCGACTTC. Translation gives CSARRDSDF. The J gene is TRBJ2-5, the V gene TRBV20-1; 7 positions match TRBD1. Germline V lookup: CDR1 DFQATT, CDR2 SNEGSKA (reference sequence). This CDR3 spans 9 amino acids.

This clone was observed a handful of times. V and J are TRBV6-2 or TRBV6-3 and TRBJ1-6; D is undetermined. Germline CDR1 is MNHEY and CDR2 is SVGEGT. With 5 bases removed from V and 2 bases from J, the gap between germline ends came to 7 bases. The length of the CDR3 is 14 residues. The chain's CDR3 is CASSPGAYNSPLHF. The CDR3 nucleotides are TGTGCCAGCAGTCCCGGGGCCTATAATTCACCCCTCCACTTT.

V usage is TRBV9 and J usage is TRBJ1-1; 7 bases are shared with TRBD1. The CDR3 has 14 amino acids. Germline CDR1 is SGDLS and CDR2 is YYNGEE. With V trimmed by 3 bases and J by 4 bases, 6 bases remained unmatched. CDR3 nucleotides: TGTGCCAGCAGCGCCTCAGGGGGTAGCACTGAAGCTTTCTTT. It is translated as CASSASGGSTEAFF.

This clone was observed at least ten times. The rearrangement joins TRBV4-2 to TRBJ2-7; 8 bases are shared with TRBD1. The trim removed 1 base at V and 2 bases at J, leaving 4 bases unmatched. The CDR3 covers 15 residues. Germline V gives CDR1 LGHNA, CDR2 YNFKEQ. CDR3 sequence reads: CASSQVGTGPYEQYF. CDR3 DNA: TGTGCCAGCAGCCAAGTAGGGACAGGCCCCTACGAGCAGTACTTC.